This T cell receptor (beta chain) emerged from a study of blood T cell repertoires in COVID-19. Study overall: Samples of COVID-19 (acute and convalescent) were obtained from the United States, Italy and Spain. T cells, B-cell-depleted T cells, or PBMCs provided the cDNA or gDNA that served as material.

This clone was seen a single time. After removal of 3 bases from V and 0 bases from J, the junction contained 7 bases not matched to a gene. Germline CDR1 and CDR2: KGHSH and LQKENI. The CDR3 spans 18 residues. Source study methods: It was from reference gene primer amplification that nucleated cell counts were estimated. Produced via immunoSEQ multiplex PCR; TCRdb's table is partial and in-frame only. V and J calls and clone size are given by that table; D and trimming were obtained from the DNA. Of about 24,000 clones listed, nearly 90% were seen once; the top ten hold less than 20%. Sequencing was done on a sample of peripheral blood. The receptor's source is a human donor in a cohort sampled during active COVID-19. The J gene is TRBJ2-5, the V gene TRBV18, with TRBD2 matching over 13 bases. CDR3 sequence reads: CASSPQQGLAGHQETQYF. CDR3 coding DNA: TGTGCCAGCTCACCCCAACAGGGACTAGCGGGACACCAAGAGACCCAGTACTTC.